This TCR beta chain emerged from a study of blood T cell repertoires in COVID-19. Study as a whole: Acute-phase and convalescent COVID-19 samples originated in the United States, Italy and Spain. In each case, the material was cDNA or gDNA derived from T cells, B-cell-depleted T cells, or PBMCs.

Original handling: Researchers report that nucleated cell counts were estimated from reference gene primer amplification. Repertoires were generated with immunoSEQ multiplex PCR, while TCRdb's copy carries only in-frame clones and drops some. That table is the source of V, J and clone size, and D and trimming were worked out from the DNA. The sample lists some 240,000 clones, about nine tenths occurring once. Germline-derived CDR1 and CDR2 are SGHRS and YFSETQ. This CDR3 region has 14 residues. V lost 5 bases, J lost 8 bases, and 11 bases stayed unmatched. The sequence was collected from a man aged 60-69 years who had recovered from COVID-19. Sequencing was done on a sample of peripheral blood. The chain has TRBV5-1 and TRBJ1-2; 8 bases match TRBD1. The CDR3 region is CASRNAGGPGGYTF. CDR3 in DNA: TGCGCCAGCAGAAACGCAGGGGGCCCAGGAGGCTACACCTTC.